Listed below are T cell receptor beta chains from one sample, sequenced in a study of cytomegalovirus exposure and HLA in healthy donors. Sequencing used immunoSEQ multiplex PCR; TCRdb keeps in-frame clones, though not all of them. The table for this sample gives over 120,000 clones. The material sequenced was PBMCs. The receptors derive from a male donor in good health and CMV-seronegative. Each CDR3 is given with its conserved first and last residue. The order of the fields is CDR3 protein, CDR3 DNA, J gene, V gene, D gene. D genes are given only for firm matches.

CSVVRVETQYF	TGCAGCGTTGTGAGGGTGGAGACCCAGTACTTC	TRBJ2-5	TRBV29-1	NA
CASSLDRSYGYTF	TGTGCCAGCAGTCTGGACAGGTCGTATGGCTACACCTTC	TRBJ1-2	TRBV28	TRBD1
CASSLGGAQETQYF	TGCGCCAGCAGCTTGGGCGGGGCTCAAGAGACCCAGTACTTC	TRBJ2-5	TRBV5-1	NA
CAWSVPGSGRDFEQYF	TGTGCCTGGAGTGTCCCCGGTAGCGGGAGAGATTTCGAGCAGTACTTC	TRBJ2-7	TRBV30	TRBD2
CASSLGFLDNPKAFF	TGTGCCAGCAGCTTAGGCTTTTTGGACAACCCAAAAGCTTTCTTT	TRBJ1-1	TRBV7-9	NA
CAWSHLGTGAQPQHF	TGTGCCTGGAGTCATCTCGGGACAGGGGCCCAGCCCCAGCATTTT	TRBJ1-5	TRBV30	TRBD1
CASSAQRAGVLINEQFF	TGTGCCAGCAGCGCCCAACGAGCGGGAGTGTTGATAAATGAGCAGTTCTTC	TRBJ2-1	TRBV9	TRBD2
CASSVQTGNTEAFF	TGCGCCAGCAGCGTACAGACAGGGAACACTGAAGCTTTCTTT	TRBJ1-1	TRBV5-1	NA
CASSLEGRVTEAFF	TGCGCCAGCAGCTTGGAGGGGAGGGTCACTGAAGCTTTCTTT	TRBJ1-1	TRBV5-1	NA
CASSLGLAGVSYEQYF	TGTGCCAGCAGCTTGGGACTAGCGGGAGTCTCCTACGAGCAGTACTTC	TRBJ2-7	TRBV5-4	TRBD2
CASSLRQGKLDQETQYF	TGTGCCAGCAGTTTGCGCCAGGGGAAATTGGACCAAGAGACCCAGTACTTC	TRBJ2-5	TRBV28	NA
CASSFFGQGRLSTEAFF	TGTGCCAGCAGTTTTTTCGGACAGGGCCGTCTGAGCACTGAAGCTTTCTTT	TRBJ1-1	TRBV2	TRBD1
CATSITGVNTEAFF	TGTGCCACTTCCATAACAGGGGTGAACACTGAAGCTTTCTTT	TRBJ1-1	TRBV6-5	TRBD1
CASSPPGAGRDTDTQYF	TGTGCCAGTAGTCCCCCAGGGGCAGGGAGGGACACAGATACGCAGTATTTT	TRBJ2-3	TRBV19	NA
CASSPGQGDGYTF	TGTGCCAGCTCACCAGGGCAGGGCGATGGCTACACCTTC	TRBJ1-2	TRBV18	NA
CSVTGQAGVEEKLFF	TGCAGCGTTACCGGACAGGCAGGGGTTGAAGAAAAACTGTTTTTT	TRBJ1-4	TRBV29-1	TRBD1